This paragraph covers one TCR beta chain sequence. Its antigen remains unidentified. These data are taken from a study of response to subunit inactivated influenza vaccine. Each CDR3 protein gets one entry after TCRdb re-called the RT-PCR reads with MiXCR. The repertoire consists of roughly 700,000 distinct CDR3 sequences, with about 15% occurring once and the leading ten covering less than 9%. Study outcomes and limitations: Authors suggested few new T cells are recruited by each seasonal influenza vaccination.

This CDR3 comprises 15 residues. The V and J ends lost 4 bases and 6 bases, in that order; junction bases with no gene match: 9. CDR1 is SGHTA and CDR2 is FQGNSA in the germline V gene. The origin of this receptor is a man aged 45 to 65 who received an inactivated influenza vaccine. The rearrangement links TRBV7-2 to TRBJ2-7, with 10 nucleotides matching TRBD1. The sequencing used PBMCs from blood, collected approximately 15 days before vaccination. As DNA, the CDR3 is TGTGCCAGCAGCTACGGGACAGGGGACTCACGCGAGCAGTACTTC. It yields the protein CASSYGTGDSREQYF.